This record covers a single T cell receptor (beta chain). Its specificity is not known. Sequencing was performed with immunoSEQ multiplex PCR; in TCRdb, only in-frame clones are kept and a portion is missing. The table shows about 95,000 clones, with 85% occurring only once. Among the 90 to 150 subjects of the validation cohort, separate from the roughly 650-subject first cohort, were the donors. The record originates from a study of cytomegalovirus exposure and HLA in healthy donors. Study results and limitations: Cytomegalovirus status, reportedly, was diagnosed with high specificity and sensitivity by the classifier. Across donors, most TCRs were seen rarely, yet some public ones were widespread.

Sequenced: PBMCs. The clonotype was recovered from a young man in good health and CMV-seropositive.

For the CDR3, the DNA is TGTGCCAGCAGTTTCTTGACAGCGGGAACCTACGAGCAGTACTTC. It encodes CASSFLTAGTYEQYF. The chain couples TRBV28 to TRBJ2-7; 7 bases are a match to TRBD2. The CDR3 has 15 amino acids. Trimming at V came to 3 bases and at J to 2 bases, leaving 7 bases not matched to a gene. Germline V gene lookup returns CDR1 MDHEN and CDR2 SYDVKM.